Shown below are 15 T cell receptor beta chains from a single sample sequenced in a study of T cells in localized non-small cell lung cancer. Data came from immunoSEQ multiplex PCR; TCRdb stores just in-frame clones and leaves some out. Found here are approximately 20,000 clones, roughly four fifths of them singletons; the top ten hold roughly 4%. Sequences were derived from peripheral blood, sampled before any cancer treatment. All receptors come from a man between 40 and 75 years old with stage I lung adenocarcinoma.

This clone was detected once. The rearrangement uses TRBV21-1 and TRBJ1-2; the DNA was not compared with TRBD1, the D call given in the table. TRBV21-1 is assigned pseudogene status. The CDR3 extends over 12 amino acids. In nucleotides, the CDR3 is TGTGCCAGCAGCGAGACAGGGGAGGGCTACACCTTC. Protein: CASSETGEGYTF.

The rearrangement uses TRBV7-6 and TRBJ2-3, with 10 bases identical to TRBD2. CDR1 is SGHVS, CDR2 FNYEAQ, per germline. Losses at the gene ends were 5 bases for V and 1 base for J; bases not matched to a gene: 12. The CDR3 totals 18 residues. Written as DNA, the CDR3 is TGTGCCAGCAGCCGCCCTTTTGGGACTAGCGCTGGCACAGATACGCAGTATTTT. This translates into CASSRPFGTSAGTDTQYF.

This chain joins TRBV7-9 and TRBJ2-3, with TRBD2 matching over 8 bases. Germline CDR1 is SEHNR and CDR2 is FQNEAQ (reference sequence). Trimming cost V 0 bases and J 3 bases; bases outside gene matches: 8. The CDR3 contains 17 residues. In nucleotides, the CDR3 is TGTGCCAGCAGCTTAGCCCCTTCCGGGGGGGCAACAGATACGCAGTATTTT. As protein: CASSLAPSGGATDTQYF.

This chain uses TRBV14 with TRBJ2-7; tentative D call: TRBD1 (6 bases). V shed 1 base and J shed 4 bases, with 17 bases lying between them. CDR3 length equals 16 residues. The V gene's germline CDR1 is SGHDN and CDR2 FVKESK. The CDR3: CASSQVYGGLWYEQYF. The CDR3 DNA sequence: TGTGCCAGCAGCCAAGTATATGGGGGCCTCTGGTACGAGCAGTACTTC.

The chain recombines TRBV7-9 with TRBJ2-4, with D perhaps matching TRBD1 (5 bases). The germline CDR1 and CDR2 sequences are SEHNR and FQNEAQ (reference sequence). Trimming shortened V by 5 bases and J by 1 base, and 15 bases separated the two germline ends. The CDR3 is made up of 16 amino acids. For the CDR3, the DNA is TGTGCCAGCAGCGGAACCCCAGGGTTTGCCAAAAACATTCAGTACTTC. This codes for CASSGTPGFAKNIQYF.

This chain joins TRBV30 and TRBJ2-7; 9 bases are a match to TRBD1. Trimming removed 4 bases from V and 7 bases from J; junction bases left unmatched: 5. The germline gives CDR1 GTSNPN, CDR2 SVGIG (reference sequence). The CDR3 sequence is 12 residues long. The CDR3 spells CAWTGTGYEQYF. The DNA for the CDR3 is TGTGCCTGGACGGGGACAGGGTATGAGCAGTACTTC.

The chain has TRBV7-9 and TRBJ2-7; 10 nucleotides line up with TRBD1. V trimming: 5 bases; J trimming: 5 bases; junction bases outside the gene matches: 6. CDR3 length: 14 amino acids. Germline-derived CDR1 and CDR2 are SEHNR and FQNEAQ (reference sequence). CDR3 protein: CASSNRDRGHEQYF. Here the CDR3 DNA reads TGTGCCAGCAGCAACCGGGACAGGGGCCACGAGCAGTACTTC.

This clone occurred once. DNA for the CDR3: TGTGCCAGCAGCTACCGGCGCGGGTTTACCCACGAGCAGTACTTC. The encoded protein is CASSYRRGFTHEQYF. The chain carries TRBV5-6 and TRBJ2-7, with D possibly being TRBD2 (5 bases). CDR1 and CDR2 (germline): SGHDT, YYEEEE. The CDR3 length is 15 residues. The V end lost 3 bases, the J end lost 5 bases, and 18 bases lay between the germline ends.

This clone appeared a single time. This CDR3 reads CASSSSPGTANTGELFF. The CDR3 bases are TGTGCCAGCAGTTCATCTCCAGGGACAGCGAACACCGGGGAGCTGTTTTTT. The rearrangement joins TRBV28 to TRBJ2-2; 7 bases are shared with TRBD1. In germline, CDR1 is MDHEN, CDR2 SYDVKM. Trimming removed 4 bases from V and 0 bases from J; junction bases left unmatched: 8. The CDR3 totals 17 residues.

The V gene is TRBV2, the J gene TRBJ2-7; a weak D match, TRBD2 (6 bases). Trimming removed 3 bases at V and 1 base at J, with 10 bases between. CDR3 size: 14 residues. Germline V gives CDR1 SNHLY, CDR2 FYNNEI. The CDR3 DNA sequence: TGTGCCAGCAGTGAGGGGCGGGGATCCTACGAGCAGTACTTC. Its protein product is CASSEGRGSYEQYF. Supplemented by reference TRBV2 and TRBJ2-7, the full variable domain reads EPEVTQTPSHQVTQMGQEVILRCVPISNHLYFYWYRQILGQKVEFLVSFYNNEISEKSEIFDDQFSVERPDGSNFTLKIRSTKLEDSAMYFCASSEGRGSYEQYFGPGTRLTVT.

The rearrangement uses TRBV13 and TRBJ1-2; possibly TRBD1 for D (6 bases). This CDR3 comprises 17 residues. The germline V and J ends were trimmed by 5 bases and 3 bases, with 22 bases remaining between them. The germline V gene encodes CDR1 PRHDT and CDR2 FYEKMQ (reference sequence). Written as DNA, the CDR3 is TGTGCCAGCAGCCCTTGGCCCGAACCAAACAGGGACTATGGCTACACCTTC. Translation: CASSPWPEPNRDYGYTF.

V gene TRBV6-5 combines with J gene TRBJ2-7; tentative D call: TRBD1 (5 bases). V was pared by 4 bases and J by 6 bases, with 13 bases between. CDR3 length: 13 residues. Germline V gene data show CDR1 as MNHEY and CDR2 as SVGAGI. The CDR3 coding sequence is TGTGCCAGCAGTTCGTTTACAGGCTTCGAGCAGTACTTC. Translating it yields CASSSFTGFEQYF.

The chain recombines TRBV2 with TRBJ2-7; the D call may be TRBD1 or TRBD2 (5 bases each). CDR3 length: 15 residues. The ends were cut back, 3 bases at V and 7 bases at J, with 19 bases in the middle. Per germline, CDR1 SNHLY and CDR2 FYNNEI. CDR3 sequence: CASSEGRTSRSEQYF. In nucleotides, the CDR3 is TGTGCCAGCAGTGAGGGACGGACAAGTAGATCTGAGCAGTACTTC.

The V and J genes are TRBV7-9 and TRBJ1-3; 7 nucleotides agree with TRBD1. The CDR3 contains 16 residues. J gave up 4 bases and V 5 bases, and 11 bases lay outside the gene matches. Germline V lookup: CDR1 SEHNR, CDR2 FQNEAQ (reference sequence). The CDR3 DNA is TGTGCCAGCAGCCCGGAAGGGACAGTTCCCGGAAACACCATATATTTT. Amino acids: CASSPEGTVPGNTIYF.

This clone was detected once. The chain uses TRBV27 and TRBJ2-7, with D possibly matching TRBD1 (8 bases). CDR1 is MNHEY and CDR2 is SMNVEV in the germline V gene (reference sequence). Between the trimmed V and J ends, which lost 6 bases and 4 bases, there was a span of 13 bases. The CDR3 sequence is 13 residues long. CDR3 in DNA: TGTGCCAGCAGACCACAGGGGGGGTACGAGCAGTACTTC. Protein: CASRPQGGYEQYF.